The 3 T cell receptor beta chains below all came from one sample that was sequenced in a study of early T cells in non-severe SARS-CoV-2 infection. MiXCR was run by TCRdb on the 5' RACE reads, yielding one entry per CDR3 protein. The sample shows tens of thousands of distinct CDR3 sequences, approximately 13% of them seen only once. The sample consisted of whole blood. These TCRs come from an adult who was a healthcare worker with PCR-confirmed SARS-CoV-2 infection or an uninfected control (not recorded which).

This clonotype was recorded at least ten times. CDR3 amino acids: CASSHFFGGRADEQFF. The DNA of the CDR3 is TGCGCCAGCAGCCACTTTTTCGGCGGGAGGGCCGACGAGCAGTTCTTC. The rearrangement uses TRBV5-1 and TRBJ2-1, with 9 bases fitting TRBD2. Germline V gives CDR1 SGHRS, CDR2 YFSETQ. The trim removed 4 bases at V and 10 bases at J, leaving 15 bases unmatched. This CDR3 comprises 16 residues.

The chain has TRBV24-1 and TRBJ2-1, with D hard to call. Trimming stripped 5 bases from V and 9 bases from J, with 16 bases between. In germline, CDR1 is KGHDR, CDR2 SFDVKD. The CDR3 totals 14 residues. The CDR3 reads CATSVKDLLGEQFF. CDR3 nucleotides: TGTGCCACCAGTGTTAAGGACCTTCTTGGTGAGCAGTTCTTC.

The V gene is TRBV10-2, the J gene TRBJ2-7; D is perhaps TRBD2 (5 bases). This CDR3 region has 12 residues. V was cut by 3 bases and J by 6 bases, with 9 bases left in between. Germline V gene lookup returns CDR1 WSHSY and CDR2 SAAADI. The CDR3 here is CASSEGLPEQYF. CDR3 in DNA: TGCGCCAGCAGTGAAGGACTTCCCGAGCAGTACTTC.